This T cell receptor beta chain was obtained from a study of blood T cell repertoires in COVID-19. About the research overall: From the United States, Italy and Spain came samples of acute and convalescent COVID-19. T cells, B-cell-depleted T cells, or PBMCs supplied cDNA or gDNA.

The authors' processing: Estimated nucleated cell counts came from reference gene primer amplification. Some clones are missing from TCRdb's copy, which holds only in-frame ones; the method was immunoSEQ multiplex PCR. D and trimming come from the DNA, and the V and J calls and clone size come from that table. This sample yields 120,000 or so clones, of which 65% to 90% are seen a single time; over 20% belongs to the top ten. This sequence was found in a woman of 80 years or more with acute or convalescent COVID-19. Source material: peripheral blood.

The CDR3 nucleotides are TGTGCCAGCAGTGAAGCCCAGGGGGCGGGTACAGATACGCAGTATTTT. Amino acid sequence: CASSEAQGAGTDTQYF. This sequence joins TRBV2 and TRBJ2-3, with 8 nucleotides matching TRBD1. V dropped 0 bases and J dropped 3; count of bases not matched to a gene: 5. This CDR3 comprises 16 residues. Germline lookup yields CDR1 SNHLY and CDR2 FYNNEI.